This T cell receptor beta chain originates from a study of blood T cell repertoires in COVID-19 (dated by TCRdb to the early 2020s). Concerning the study at large: Samples covering the acute and convalescent phases of COVID-19 were provided by collaborators in the United States, Italy and Spain. The prospective study material was composed of cDNA or gDNA derived from T cells, B-cell-depleted T cells, or PBMCs. Deeply sampled blood TCRbeta repertoires from subjects exposed to, actively infected with, or recovered from COVID-19 were included in the dataset. The repertoires were made available in a free public database intended to serve as a resource for research on the immune response to SARS-CoV-2. Samples came from the ongoing ImmuneRACE study (first 160 participants) plus 1,254 subjects from 6 global collaborators. Nearly every sample came with metadata listing a de-identified subject ID, COVID-19 status, age in years and sex. Where available, HLA class I and class II types were taken from metadata supplied by the sample provider and were not determined by assay-based typing.

TCRbeta CDR3 regions were amplified from genomic DNA by means of the immunoSEQ Assay, a bias-controlled multiplex PCR. As for the authors' bioinformatics: Within the assay, amplification of reference gene primers was used to estimate how many nucleated cells each sample contained. To quantify the absolute abundance of each unique TCRbeta CDR3 rearrangement, sequence reads were collapsed and filtered. For each sample, productive Simpson clonality was calculated by taking the square root of Simpson's diversity index across productive rearrangements. Imported from immuneACCESS, the table was reduced by TCRdb to in-frame sequences with V and J called. These copies leave out some clones; in studies compared against another copy, an unresolved V gene accounts for under half, and the cause of the remainder is not known. The V and J calls and clone size come from that table; D and trimming were worked out from the DNA. A total of more than 150,000 clones appear in this sample, roughly four fifths of them only once. 10% to 15% of the sample lies in the top ten.

Comments on this clone: Its antigen target is currently unknown. There are no base qualities to consult, and no much larger clone falls within one base.

Beyond this particular receptor, the publication reports: The amount of clinical and demographic metadata varied by source and participant and was provided uncurated.

At one collaborating source in Seattle, patients were enrolled during active infection and were followed longitudinally through the course of disease. Whole blood was collected in K2EDTA tubes by collaborating institutions according to the institutions' own protocols. For TCRbeta analysis, collaborators shipped samples in one of three forms: frozen whole blood, isolated PBMCs, or DNA extracted from either of those sample types. The receptor's source is a woman older than 75 with COVID-19, enrolled during active disease. Sequences were obtained from peripheral blood.

The CDR3 has the sequence CASSPSGLGYTF. The DNA sequence reads TGTGCCAGCAGTCCCTCGGGACTTGGCTACACCTTC. The chain links TRBV27 with TRBJ1-2, with TRBD1 tentatively as D gene (5 bases match). Spanning cysteine to phenylalanine, the CDR3 consists of 12 amino acids. Only the CDR3 portion is preserved as DNA: 36 bases, with reading frame beginning at the first base. The V end loses 5 bases and the J end loses 7 bases, and a stretch of 11 bases separates them. CDR1 and CDR2, per the germline V gene (reference sequence), are MNHEY and SMNVEV.